The clone carrying this T cell receptor (beta chain) was recorded only once. Generated by immunoSEQ multiplex PCR, the TCRdb table keeps only in-frame clones and is missing some. Altogether some 150,000 clones are present, just under 95% being singletons, with the ten largest covering 4% to 5.5%. This record comes from a study of T cell responses to AZD1222 COVID-19 vaccine. J was trimmed by 4 bases and V by 6 bases; bases with no gene match: 5. The CDR3 spans 13 residues. Germline lookup yields CDR1 MDHEN and CDR2 SYDVKM. The input for sequencing was peripheral blood, taken on day 0 of AZD1222 vaccination. The rearrangement links TRBV28 to TRBJ1-2, with TRBD1 matching 7 bases. This receptor was taken from an adult in good health. This CDR3 reads CASSPTGTYGYTF. Here the CDR3 DNA reads TGTGCCAGCAGCCCGACAGGGACCTATGGCTACACCTTC.